The 23 T cell receptor beta chains given below trace back to one sample, sequenced in a study of blood T cell repertoires in COVID-19. TCRdb's table, derived via immunoSEQ multiplex PCR, lists solely in-frame clones and lacks some. This table has about 140,000 clones, 65% to 80% appearing once. The sample consisted of peripheral blood. Source of these receptors: a man of 80 years or more with acute or convalescent COVID-19.

The rearrangement links TRBV30 to TRBJ2-5; D gene unclear. This CDR3 has 13 residues. Trimming removed 2 bases at V and 5 bases at J, with 12 bases between. In germline, CDR1 is GTSNPN, CDR2 SVGIG (reference sequence). The chain's CDR3 is CAWSPHSRETQYF. In DNA form, the CDR3 reads TGTGCCTGGAGTCCCCACTCTCGGGAGACCCAGTACTTC.

The chain has TRBV5-1 and TRBJ1-1; D unresolved. The CDR3 is made up of 16 amino acids. Looked up from germline, CDR1 is SGHRS and CDR2 is YFSETQ. With 0 bases removed from V and 3 bases from J, the gap between germline ends came to 15 bases. In DNA, the CDR3 is TGCGCCAGCAGCTTGGGTTCGTGGGGAGGGTACACTGAAGCTTTCTTT. It specifies CASSLGSWGGYTEAFF.

This clone was detected only once. The chain has TRBV3-1 (or the pseudogene TRBV3-2) and TRBJ1-1; 7 bases line up with TRBD1. CDR1 and CDR2 from the germline V gene are LGHDT and YNNKEL (reference sequence). The CDR3 has 14 amino acids. Losses at the gene ends were 2 bases for V and 5 bases for J; bases not matched to a gene: 5. The CDR3 loop reads CASSQQGVRTEAFF. CDR3 in DNA: TGTGCCAGCAGCCAACAGGGGGTTAGGACTGAAGCTTTCTTT.

This clone was detected only a few times. The rearrangement uses TRBV18 and TRBJ2-7; 7 nucleotides match TRBD1. Germline-derived CDR1 and CDR2 are KGHSH and LQKENI. This CDR3 has 12 residues. V was clipped by 3 bases and J by 13 bases; unmatched bases: 9. Written as DNA, the CDR3 is TGTGCCAGCTCACCCCAACAGGGGTCTCTTTACTTC. Translated, it gives CASSPQQGSLYF.

V is TRBV30 and J is TRBJ1-5; D gene unclear. V was shortened by 0 bases and J by 7 bases, with 10 bases between the two germline ends. The germline V gene has CDR1 GTSNPN and CDR2 SVGIG (reference sequence). The CDR3 spans 13 residues. For the CDR3, the DNA is TGTGCCTGGAGTGTTCGGGGTAACCAGCCCCAGCATTTT. This sequence encodes CAWSVRGNQPQHF.

The CDR3 protein is CASTLMGGNAKNIQYF. The CDR3, as DNA: TGTGCCAGCACCCTGATGGGGGGAAATGCCAAAAACATTCAGTACTTC. The rearrangement links TRBV6-6 to TRBJ2-4; D may be TRBD2 (6 bases). Germline CDR1 and CDR2: MNHNY and SVGAGI (reference sequence). The CDR3 consists of 16 residues. Trimming shortened V by 7 bases and J by 1 base, and 17 bases separated the two germline ends.

The J gene is TRBJ2-7, the V gene TRBV28; 7 bases match TRBD1. This CDR3 region has 12 residues. Unmatched junction bases numbered 6, after V lost 10 bases and J lost 3 bases. The germline V gene has CDR1 MDHEN and CDR2 SYDVKM. As DNA, the CDR3 is TGTGCCACTAAGACAGGGAACTACGAGCAGTACTTC. This translates into CATKTGNYEQYF.

There are a few counts of this clone. V usage is TRBV7-8 and J usage is TRBJ1-6; 7 nucleotides align to TRBD1. This CDR3 is 16 amino acids long. The J segment lost 7 bases and the V segment lost 5 bases, leaving 11 bases of the junction unmatched. Germline V gene lookup returns CDR1 SGHVS and CDR2 FQNEAQ. This CDR3 is CASSLTGDEINSPLHF. The CDR3 DNA is TGTGCCAGCAGCCTAACAGGGGACGAGATAAATTCACCCCTCCACTTT.

The rearrangement joins TRBV4-2 to TRBJ2-3; 13 nucleotides match TRBD2. Germline lookup yields CDR1 LGHNA and CDR2 YNFKEQ. This CDR3 spans 16 amino acids. V gave up 4 bases and J gave up 5 bases; unmatched junction bases: 6. CDR3: CASSLTSGGAIDTQYF. Here the CDR3 DNA reads TGTGCCAGCAGCCTTACTAGCGGGGGGGCGATAGATACGCAGTATTTT.

The rearrangement links TRBV29-1 to TRBJ2-7, with TRBD1 matching over 7 bases. CDR3 length equals 12 residues. Per germline, CDR1 SQVTM and CDR2 ANQGSEA. V lost 8 bases, J lost 4 bases, and 8 bases stayed unmatched. In DNA form, the CDR3 reads TGCAGCATAGGGGACAGAATTTACGAGCAGTACTTC. This gives the protein CSIGDRIYEQYF.

This clone has a count of ten or more. V usage is TRBV3-1 (or the pseudogene TRBV3-2) and J usage is TRBJ2-7; 10 nucleotides line up with TRBD1. The germline V gene has CDR1 LGHDT and CDR2 YNNKEL (reference sequence). V was clipped by 5 bases and J by 6 bases; unmatched bases: 10. This CDR3 spans 15 amino acids. CDR3 DNA sequence: TGTGCCAGCAGCAGGTCGGGACAGGGGAATGGCGAGCAGTACTTC. Its translation is CASSRSGQGNGEQYF.

The J gene is TRBJ2-1, the V gene TRBV7-2; D perhaps matches TRBD2 (5 bases). The V gene lost 2 bases and the J gene lost 7 bases, with 15 bases spanning the gap. The CDR3 totals 15 residues. Germline V gene data show CDR1 as SGHTA and CDR2 as FQGNSA. In DNA, the CDR3 is TGTGCCAGCAGCTTAACGTCTAGCTGGCCGAATGAGCAGTTCTTC. The encoded protein is CASSLTSSWPNEQFF.

The chain joins TRBV27 to TRBJ2-7; TRBD2 agrees at 8 bases. Germline V gene sequence: CDR1 MNHEY, CDR2 SMNVEV (reference sequence). V was clipped by 2 bases and J by 6 bases; unmatched bases: 9. CDR3 size: 15 residues. In DNA, the CDR3 is TGTGCCAGCAGTTTAGCCGGACTAGCCGCGGGCGAGCAGTACTTC. It specifies CASSLAGLAAGEQYF.

The chain is built from TRBV11-3 and TRBJ2-3; 11 bases agree with TRBD1. The CDR3 contains 12 residues. V lost 5 bases to trimming and J lost 13 bases; unmatched junction nucleotides: 5. Germline loops: CDR1 SGHNT, CDR2 YENEEA. For the CDR3, the DNA is TGTGCCAGCAGCCAAGGGACAGGGGGAAAGTATTTT. Amino acids: CASSQGTGGKYF.

This chain links TRBV11-2 with TRBJ1-6; D unclear. Germline lookup yields CDR1 SGHAT and CDR2 FQNNGV. The ends were cut back, 5 bases at V and 9 bases at J, with 8 bases in the middle. The CDR3 is 12 residues long. As DNA, the CDR3 is TGTGCCAGCAGCCAACAGTTTTCACCCCTCCACTTT. Protein sequence: CASSQQFSPLHF.

The V and J genes are TRBV5-4 and TRBJ2-5, with 7 bases identical to TRBD1. V lost 4 bases to trimming and J lost 2 bases; unmatched junction nucleotides: 5. Germline CDR1 and CDR2: SGHNT and YYREEE (reference sequence). This CDR3 contains 14 residues. Here the CDR3 DNA reads TGTGCCAGCAGCGGGGGACAGCAACAAGAGACCCAGTACTTC. As protein: CASSGGQQQETQYF. The full variable domain, completed using reference TRBV5-4 and TRBJ2-5, is ETGVTQSPTHLIKTRGQQVTLRCSSQSGHNTVSWYQQALGQGPQFIFQYYREEENGRGNFPPRFSGLQFPNYSSELNVNALELDDSALYLCASSGGQQQETQYFGPGTRLLVL.

This chain joins TRBV7-2 and TRBJ1-6, with D perhaps TRBD1 (5 bases). V was pared by 1 base and J by 10 bases, with 14 bases between. The CDR3 is 15 amino acids. CDR1 and CDR2 (germline): SGHTA, FQGNSA. CDR3 nucleotide sequence: TGTGCCAGCAGCTTAGTGGGGCAGTTCAGGTCACCCCTCCACTTT. As protein: CASSLVGQFRSPLHF.

This clone was counted only a few times. DNA for the CDR3: TGTGCCAGCAGTCTTACATTAGGGGACAGGGTATACGAGCAGTACTTC. As protein: CASSLTLGDRVYEQYF. The chain has TRBV6-6 and TRBJ2-7; 9 bases agree with TRBD1. CDR1 and CDR2 from the germline V gene are MNHNY and SVGAGI (reference sequence). CDR3 length: 16 amino acids. V dropped 5 bases and J dropped 4; count of bases not matched to a gene: 12.

The rearrangement uses TRBV7-8 and TRBJ2-5, with a possible D match to TRBD1 (5 bases). Germline V CDR1 and CDR2: SGHVS, FQNEAQ. The CDR3 consists of 12 residues. V was shortened by 5 bases and J by 5 bases, with 9 bases between the two germline ends. CDR3 amino acids: CASSPNRETQYF. For the CDR3, the DNA is TGTGCCAGCAGCCCGAACAGGGAGACCCAGTACTTC.

This rearrangement joins TRBV5-1 to TRBJ2-2; TRBD2 aligns across 7 bases. CDR1 is SGHRS, CDR2 YFSETQ, per germline. There are 14 residues in the CDR3. J was trimmed by 7 bases and V by 0 bases; bases with no gene match: 3. The CDR3: CASSLGLAGGELFF. CDR3 in DNA: TGCGCCAGCAGCTTGGGACTAGCAGGCGGGGAGCTGTTTTTT. The entire variable domain, with the rest obtained from reference TRBV5-1 and TRBJ2-2, is as follows: KAGVTQTPRYLIKTRGQQVTLSCSPISGHRSVSWYQQTPGQGLQFLFEYFSETQRNKGNFPGRFSGRQFSNSRSEMNVSTLELGDSALYLCASSLGLAGGELFFGEGSRLTVL.

The V and J genes are TRBV10-3 and TRBJ1-4, with 9 bases matching TRBD1. V lost 4 bases, J lost 7 bases, and 13 bases stayed unmatched. The germline V gene has CDR1 ENHRY and CDR2 SYGVKD. The CDR3 is made up of 17 amino acids. Here the CDR3 reads CAISGTGGQGISEKLFF. CDR3 nucleotide sequence: TGTGCCATCAGTGGGACCGGGGGACAGGGTATAAGTGAAAAACTGTTTTTT.

This chain joins TRBV9 and TRBJ2-1; D is unresolved. Trimming took off 3 bases at V and 9 bases at J, with 16 bases between the two ends. Germline values: CDR1 SGDLS, CDR2 YYNGEE. The length of the CDR3 is 14 residues. The CDR3 sequence: CASSARLADVEQFF. As DNA, the CDR3 is TGTGCCAGCAGCGCCCGACTGGCGGATGTTGAGCAGTTCTTC.

The rearrangement uses TRBV7-2 and TRBJ2-7; 7 nucleotides match TRBD1. The CDR3 loop spans 15 amino acids. The germline V gene has CDR1 SGHTA and CDR2 FQGNSA. V was pared by 4 bases and J by 0 bases, with 6 bases of the junction left unmatched. The CDR3: CASSWMGDSSYEQYF. CDR3 bases: TGTGCCAGCAGCTGGATGGGGGACAGCTCCTACGAGCAGTACTTC.